The 9 T cell receptor beta chains below come from one sample, sequenced in a study of blood T cell repertoires in COVID-19 (dated by TCRdb to the early 2020s). Libraries were prepared through the immunoSEQ multiplex PCR assay. TCRdb's version of the immuneACCESS table is confined to in-frame rearrangements and falls short of the full clone set. An unresolved V gene accounts for under half of the shortfall where checked; the remainder is of unknown origin. The sample table holds 160,000 or so clones, of which over 80% were seen once. The ten top clones hold around 1.5% of the sample. The sequencing sample was made of peripheral blood. All receptors come from a woman in her forties or fifties with acute or convalescent COVID-19.

CDR3 sequence (DNA): TGTGCCACCAGTGATTACGCAGGGGAAGGCTACACCTTC. It specifies CATSDYAGEGYTF. V and J are TRBV24-1 and TRBJ1-2; a possible D gene is TRBD1 (6 bases). The V end lost 2 bases, the J end lost 8 bases, and 11 bases lay between the germline ends. CDR1 is KGHDR and CDR2 is SFDVKD in the germline V gene. The CDR3 length is 13 residues.

The chain has TRBV15 and TRBJ2-1; TRBD2 matches 7 bases. Looked up from germline, CDR1 is LNHNV and CDR2 is YYDKDF (reference sequence). V was clipped by 6 bases and J by 5 bases; unmatched bases: 10. The CDR3 is made up of 15 amino acids. DNA of the CDR3: TGTGCCACCAGGGACCTTCTAGCGGACAACAATGAGCAGTTCTTC. It is translated as CATRDLLADNNEQFF.

A few counts support this clone. The chain joins TRBV9 to TRBJ1-2; 8 bases are a match to TRBD1. V trimming: 3 bases; J trimming: 8 bases; junction bases outside the gene matches: 3. The CDR3 length is 12 residues. The germline CDR1 and CDR2 sequences are SGDLS and YYNGEE. CDR3 in amino acids: CASSGDRGGYTF. DNA for the CDR3: TGTGCCAGCAGCGGAGACAGGGGCGGCTACACCTTC.

This clone was observed a single time. This chain connects TRBV18 to TRBJ2-7, with 8 positions matching TRBD1. The J segment lost 3 bases and the V segment lost 4 bases, leaving 5 bases of the junction unmatched. This CDR3 comprises 14 residues. Germline V lookup: CDR1 KGHSH, CDR2 LQKENI. The CDR3 here is CASSRGTGDYEQYF. The CDR3 region has the DNA TGTGCCAGCTCACGGGGGACAGGAGACTACGAGCAGTACTTC.

The chain uses TRBV6-5 and TRBJ2-7; TRBD1 agrees at 9 bases. Germline CDR1 reads MNHEY; CDR2 reads SVGAGI. This CDR3 region has 14 residues. Trimming took 4 bases from V and 4 from J; bases not matched to a gene: 5. CDR3 sequence reads: CASSSGDRVYEQYF. In DNA, the CDR3 is TGTGCCAGCAGTTCCGGGGACAGGGTGTACGAGCAGTACTTC.

V usage is TRBV7-4 and J usage is TRBJ2-5; 13 bases map to TRBD2. This CDR3 comprises 21 residues. Looked up from germline, CDR1 is SGHVT and CDR2 is SQSDAQ. The V and J ends lost 3 bases and 3 bases, in that order; junction bases with no gene match: 19. DNA of the CDR3: TGTGCCAGCAGCTTCTTCTCTTCCGGACTAGCGGGAGTTTTGTGGGAAGAGACCCAGTACTTC. Translation gives CASSFFSSGLAGVLWEETQYF.

The chain has TRBV7-9 and TRBJ1-2; 10 nucleotides match TRBD1. Germline V gene data show CDR1 as SEHNR and CDR2 as FQNEAQ (reference sequence). V trimming: 1 base; J trimming: 7 bases; junction bases outside the gene matches: 12. The CDR3 extends over 17 amino acids. CDR3 DNA: TGTGCCAGCAGCTTAGATGGGACAGGGGAGCTCCCCGGTGGCTACACCTTC. This encodes CASSLDGTGELPGGYTF.

This clone appeared once. This sequence joins TRBV10-3 and TRBJ2-1; 8 bases match TRBD2. The V and J ends lost 3 bases and 4 bases, in that order; junction bases with no gene match: 5. Germline V gene data show CDR1 as ENHRY and CDR2 as SYGVKD. The CDR3 is made up of 15 amino acids. The CDR3 reads CAISDASGGYNEQFF. CDR3 bases: TGTGCCATCAGTGACGCGAGCGGGGGATACAATGAGCAGTTCTTC.

The rearrangement uses TRBV4-3 and TRBJ2-7, with TRBD1 matching over 7 bases. The CDR3 totals 14 residues. The trim removed 3 bases at V and 2 bases at J, leaving 4 bases unmatched. In germline, CDR1 is LGHNA, CDR2 YSLEER. The CDR3 is CASSQRTGTYEQYF. The DNA for the CDR3 is TGCGCCAGCAGCCAGAGGACAGGTACCTACGAGCAGTACTTC.